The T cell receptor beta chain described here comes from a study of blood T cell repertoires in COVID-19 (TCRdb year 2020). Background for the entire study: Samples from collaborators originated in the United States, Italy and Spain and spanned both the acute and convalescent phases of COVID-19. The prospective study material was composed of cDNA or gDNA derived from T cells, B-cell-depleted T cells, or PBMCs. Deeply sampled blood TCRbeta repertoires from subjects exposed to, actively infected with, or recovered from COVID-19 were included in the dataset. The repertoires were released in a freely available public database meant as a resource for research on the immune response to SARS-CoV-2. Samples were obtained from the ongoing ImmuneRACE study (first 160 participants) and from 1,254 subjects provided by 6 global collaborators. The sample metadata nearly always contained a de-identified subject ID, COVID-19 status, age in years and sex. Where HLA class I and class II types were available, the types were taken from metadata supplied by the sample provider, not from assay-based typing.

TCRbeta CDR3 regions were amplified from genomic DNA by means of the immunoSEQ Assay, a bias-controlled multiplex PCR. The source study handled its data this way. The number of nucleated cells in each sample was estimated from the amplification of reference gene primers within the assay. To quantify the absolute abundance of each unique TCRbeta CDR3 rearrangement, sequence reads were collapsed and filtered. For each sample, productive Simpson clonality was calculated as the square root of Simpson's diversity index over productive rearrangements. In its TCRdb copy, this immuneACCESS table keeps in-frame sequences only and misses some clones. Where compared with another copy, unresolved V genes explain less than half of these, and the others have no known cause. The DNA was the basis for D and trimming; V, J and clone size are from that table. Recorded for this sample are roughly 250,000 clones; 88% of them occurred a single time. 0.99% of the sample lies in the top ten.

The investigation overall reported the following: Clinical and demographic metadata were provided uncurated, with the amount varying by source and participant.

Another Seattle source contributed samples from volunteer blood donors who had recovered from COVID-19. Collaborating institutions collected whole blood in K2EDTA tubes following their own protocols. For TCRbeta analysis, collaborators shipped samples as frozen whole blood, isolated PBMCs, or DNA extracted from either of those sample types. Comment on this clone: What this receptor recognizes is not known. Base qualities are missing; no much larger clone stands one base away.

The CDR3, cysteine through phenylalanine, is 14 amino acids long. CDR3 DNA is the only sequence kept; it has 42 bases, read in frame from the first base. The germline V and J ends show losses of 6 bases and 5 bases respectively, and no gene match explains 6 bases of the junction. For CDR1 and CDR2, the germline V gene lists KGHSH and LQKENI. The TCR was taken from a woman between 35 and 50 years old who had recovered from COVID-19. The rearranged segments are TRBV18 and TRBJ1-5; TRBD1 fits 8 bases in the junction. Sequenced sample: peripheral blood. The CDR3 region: CASSPDRVDQPQHF. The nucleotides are TGTGCCAGCTCGCCGGACAGGGTGGATCAGCCCCAGCATTTT.